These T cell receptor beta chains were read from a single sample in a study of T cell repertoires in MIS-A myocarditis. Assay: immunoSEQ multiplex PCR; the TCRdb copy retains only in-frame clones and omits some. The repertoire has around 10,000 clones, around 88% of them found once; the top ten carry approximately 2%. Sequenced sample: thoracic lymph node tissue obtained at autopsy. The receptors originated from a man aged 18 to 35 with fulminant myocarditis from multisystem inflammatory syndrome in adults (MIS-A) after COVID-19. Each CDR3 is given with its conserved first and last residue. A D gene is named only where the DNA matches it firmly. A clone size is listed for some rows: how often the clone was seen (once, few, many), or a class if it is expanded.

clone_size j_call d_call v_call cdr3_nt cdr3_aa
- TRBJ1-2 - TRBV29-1 TGCAGCGTTGAAGAGGCGGGGTCGGAAGGCTACACCTTC CSVEEAGSEGYTF
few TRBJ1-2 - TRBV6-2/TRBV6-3 TGTGCCAGCAGTTGGGCAGGCTATGGCTACACCTTC CASSWAGYGYTF
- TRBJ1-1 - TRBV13 TGTGCCAGCAGCCCAATGACGAGTATGAACACTGAAGCTTTCTTT CASSPMTSMNTEAFF
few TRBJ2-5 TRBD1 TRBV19 TGTGCCAGTAGTACGGGACAGCGTGAGACCCAGTACTTC CASSTGQRETQYF
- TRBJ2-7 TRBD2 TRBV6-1 TGTGCCAGCAGTGAAAGGGCGGGAGCCTACGAGCAGTACTTC CASSERAGAYEQYF
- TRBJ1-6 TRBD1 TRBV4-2 TGTGCCAGCAGCCAAGAAAGGGACAGGGGGATTTCACCCCTCCACTTT CASSQERDRGISPLHF
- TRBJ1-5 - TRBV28 TGTGCCAGCAGTCAGCTAAATCAGCCCCAGCATTTT CASSQLNQPQHF
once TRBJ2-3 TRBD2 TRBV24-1 TGTGCCACCAGTGAAGCAAGCGGGAGGGGAGGGACAGATACGCAGTATTTT CATSEASGRGGTDTQYF
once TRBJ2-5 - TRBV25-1 TGTGCCAGCAGTGGTCAAGAGACCCAGTACTTC CASSGQETQYF
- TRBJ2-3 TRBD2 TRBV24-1 TGTGCCACCAGTGACCCAACCGGGACTATGGGAGATACGCAGTATTTT CATSDPTGTMGDTQYF
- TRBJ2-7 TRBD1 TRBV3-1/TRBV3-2 TGTGCCAGCAGCCATACCCCTGGGACAGGGGGGTCCTACGAGCAGTACTTC CASSHTPGTGGSYEQYF
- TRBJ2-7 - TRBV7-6 TGTGCCAGCAGCCCCTCGTTTGATAGGGACGGCCCAAAGAGGGAGCAGTACTTC CASSPSFDRDGPKREQYF
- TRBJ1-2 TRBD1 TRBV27 TGTGCCAGCAGCACGGGACAGGGCCTCTATGGCTACACCTTC CASSTGQGLYGYTF